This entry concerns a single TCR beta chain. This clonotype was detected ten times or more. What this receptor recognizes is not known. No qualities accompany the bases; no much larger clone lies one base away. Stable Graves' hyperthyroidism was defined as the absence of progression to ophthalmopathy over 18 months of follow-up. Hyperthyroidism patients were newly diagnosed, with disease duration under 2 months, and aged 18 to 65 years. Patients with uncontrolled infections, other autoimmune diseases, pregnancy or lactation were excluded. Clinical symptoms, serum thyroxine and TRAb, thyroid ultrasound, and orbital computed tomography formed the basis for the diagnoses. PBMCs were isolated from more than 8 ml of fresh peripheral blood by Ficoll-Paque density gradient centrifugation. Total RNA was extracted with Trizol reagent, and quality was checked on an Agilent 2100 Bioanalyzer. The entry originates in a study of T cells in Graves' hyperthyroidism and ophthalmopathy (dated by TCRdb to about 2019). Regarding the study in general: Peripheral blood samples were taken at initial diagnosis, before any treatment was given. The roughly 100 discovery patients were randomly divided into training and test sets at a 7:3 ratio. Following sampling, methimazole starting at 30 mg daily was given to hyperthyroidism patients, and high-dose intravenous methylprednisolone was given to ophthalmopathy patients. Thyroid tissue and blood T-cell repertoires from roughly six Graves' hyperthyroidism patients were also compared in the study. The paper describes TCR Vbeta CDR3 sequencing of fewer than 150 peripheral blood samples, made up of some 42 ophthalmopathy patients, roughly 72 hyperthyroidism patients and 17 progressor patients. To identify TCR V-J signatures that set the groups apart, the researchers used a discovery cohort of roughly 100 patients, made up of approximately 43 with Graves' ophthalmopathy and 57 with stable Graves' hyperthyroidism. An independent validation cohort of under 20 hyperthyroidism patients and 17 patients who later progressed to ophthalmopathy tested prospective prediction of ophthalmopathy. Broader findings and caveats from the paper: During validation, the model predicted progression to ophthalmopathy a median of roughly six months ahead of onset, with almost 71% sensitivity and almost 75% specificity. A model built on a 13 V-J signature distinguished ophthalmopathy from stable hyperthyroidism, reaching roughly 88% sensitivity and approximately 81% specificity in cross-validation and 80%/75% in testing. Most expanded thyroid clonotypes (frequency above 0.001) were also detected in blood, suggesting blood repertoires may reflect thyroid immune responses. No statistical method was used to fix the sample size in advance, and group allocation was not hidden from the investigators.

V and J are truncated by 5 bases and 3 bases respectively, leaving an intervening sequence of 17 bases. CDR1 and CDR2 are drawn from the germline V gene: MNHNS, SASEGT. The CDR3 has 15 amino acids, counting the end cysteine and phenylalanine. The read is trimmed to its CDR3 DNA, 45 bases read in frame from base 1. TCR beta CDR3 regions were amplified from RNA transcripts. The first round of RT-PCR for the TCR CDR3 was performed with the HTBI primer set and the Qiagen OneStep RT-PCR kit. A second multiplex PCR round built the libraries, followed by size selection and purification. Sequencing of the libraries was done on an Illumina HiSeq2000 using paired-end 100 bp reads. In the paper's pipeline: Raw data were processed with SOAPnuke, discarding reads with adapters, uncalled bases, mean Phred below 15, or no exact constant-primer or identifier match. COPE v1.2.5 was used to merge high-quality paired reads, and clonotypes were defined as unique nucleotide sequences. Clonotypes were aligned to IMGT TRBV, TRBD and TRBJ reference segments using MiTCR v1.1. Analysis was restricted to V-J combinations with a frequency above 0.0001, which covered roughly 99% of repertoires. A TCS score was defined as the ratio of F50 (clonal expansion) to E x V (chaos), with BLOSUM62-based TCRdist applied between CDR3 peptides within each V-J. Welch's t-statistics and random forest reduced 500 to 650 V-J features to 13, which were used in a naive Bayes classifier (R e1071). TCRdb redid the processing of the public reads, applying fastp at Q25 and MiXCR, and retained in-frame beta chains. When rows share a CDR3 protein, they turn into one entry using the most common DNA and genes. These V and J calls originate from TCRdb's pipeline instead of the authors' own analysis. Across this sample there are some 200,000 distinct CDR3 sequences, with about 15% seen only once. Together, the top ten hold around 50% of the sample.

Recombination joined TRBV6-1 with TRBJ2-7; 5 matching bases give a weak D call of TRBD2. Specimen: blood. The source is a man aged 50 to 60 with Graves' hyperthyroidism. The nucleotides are TGTGCCAGCAGTTCCGGTTCCGGGGATCTCTACGAGCAGTACTTC. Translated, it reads CASSSGSGDLYEQYF.